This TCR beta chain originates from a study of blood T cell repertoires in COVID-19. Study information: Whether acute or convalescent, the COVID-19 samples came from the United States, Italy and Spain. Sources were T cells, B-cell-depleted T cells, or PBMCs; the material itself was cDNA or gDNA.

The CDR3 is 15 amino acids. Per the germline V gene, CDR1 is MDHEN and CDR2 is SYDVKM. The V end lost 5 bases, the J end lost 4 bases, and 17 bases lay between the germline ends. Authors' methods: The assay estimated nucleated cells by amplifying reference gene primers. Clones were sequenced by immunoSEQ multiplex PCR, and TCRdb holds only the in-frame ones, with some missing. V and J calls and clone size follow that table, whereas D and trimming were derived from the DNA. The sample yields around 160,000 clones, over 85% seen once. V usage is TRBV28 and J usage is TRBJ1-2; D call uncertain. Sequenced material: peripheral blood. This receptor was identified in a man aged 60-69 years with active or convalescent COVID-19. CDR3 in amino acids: CASSTSGDGRYGYTF. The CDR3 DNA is TGTGCCAGCAGTACATCCGGAGACGGCCGCTATGGCTACACCTTC.